The entry that follows covers one T cell receptor beta chain sequence. Its antigen is unknown. One end of the junction is discordant with germline, which a read error may explain. The data were obtained in a study of T cell responses to AZD1222 COVID-19 vaccine. Study results and caveats: Among vaccine-associated CD4 TCRs, coverage spanned spike, with dominance at 160-218 and 743-854.

TCRdb keeps only in-frame clones here, not all; method: immunoSEQ multiplex PCR. The sample contains roughly 77,000 clones, 70% to 90% of which appear only once. The V gene's germline CDR1 is SGHRS and CDR2 YFSETQ. This CDR3 contains 13 residues. This clonotype was sampled from an adult in good health. The specimen comprised peripheral blood, sampled on day 0 of MenACWY control vaccination. V usage is TRBV5-1 and J usage is TRBJ2-1, with D uncertain. The CDR3 loop is CTSSSITHNEQFF. The CDR3 DNA sequence: TGCACCAGCAGCTCGATCACGCACAATGAGCAGTTCTTC.